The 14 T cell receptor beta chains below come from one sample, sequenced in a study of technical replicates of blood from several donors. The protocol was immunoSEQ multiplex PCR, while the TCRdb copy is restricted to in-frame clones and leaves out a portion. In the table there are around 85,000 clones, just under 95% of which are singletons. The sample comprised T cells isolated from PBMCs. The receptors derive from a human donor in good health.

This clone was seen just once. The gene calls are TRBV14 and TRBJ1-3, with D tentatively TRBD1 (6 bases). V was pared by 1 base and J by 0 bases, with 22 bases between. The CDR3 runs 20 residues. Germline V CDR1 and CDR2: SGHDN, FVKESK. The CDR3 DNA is TGTGCCAGCAGCCAAGCACCAGGACAGCCACCTAGCTACTCTGGAAACACCATATATTTT. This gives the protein CASSQAPGQPPSYSGNTIYF.

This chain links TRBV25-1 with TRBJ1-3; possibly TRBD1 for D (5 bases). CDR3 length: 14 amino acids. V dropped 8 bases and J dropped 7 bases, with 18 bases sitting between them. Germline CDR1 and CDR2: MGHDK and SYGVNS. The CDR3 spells CASQDSWPRNTIYF. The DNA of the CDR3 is TGTGCCAGCCAAGACAGCTGGCCCAGGAACACCATATATTTT.

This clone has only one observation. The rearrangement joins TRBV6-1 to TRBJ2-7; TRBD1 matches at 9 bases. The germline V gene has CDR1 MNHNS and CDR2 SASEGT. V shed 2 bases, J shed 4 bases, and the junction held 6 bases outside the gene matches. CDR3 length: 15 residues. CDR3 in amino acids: CASSETRTGEYEQYF. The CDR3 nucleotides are TGTGCCAGCAGTGAAACCAGGACAGGGGAGTACGAGCAGTACTTC.

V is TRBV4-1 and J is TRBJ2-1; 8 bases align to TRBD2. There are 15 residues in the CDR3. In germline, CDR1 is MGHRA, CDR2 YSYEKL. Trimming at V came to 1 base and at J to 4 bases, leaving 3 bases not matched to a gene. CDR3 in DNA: TGCGCCAGCAGCCAAGGAGCGGGAGTTTACAATGAGCAGTTCTTC. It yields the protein CASSQGAGVYNEQFF.

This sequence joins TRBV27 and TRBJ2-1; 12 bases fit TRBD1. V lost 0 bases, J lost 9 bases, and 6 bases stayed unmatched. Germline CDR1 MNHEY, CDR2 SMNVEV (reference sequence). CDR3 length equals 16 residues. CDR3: CASSLSGTGGRGEQFF. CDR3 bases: TGTGCCAGCAGTTTATCAGGGACAGGGGGCCGGGGTGAGCAGTTCTTC.

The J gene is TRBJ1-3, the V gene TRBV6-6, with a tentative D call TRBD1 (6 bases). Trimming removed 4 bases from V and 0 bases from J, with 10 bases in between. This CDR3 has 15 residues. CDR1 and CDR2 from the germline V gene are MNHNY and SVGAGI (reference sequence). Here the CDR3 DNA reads TGTGCCAGCAGTTTCACAGGGACCTCTGGAAACACCATATATTTT. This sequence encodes CASSFTGTSGNTIYF.

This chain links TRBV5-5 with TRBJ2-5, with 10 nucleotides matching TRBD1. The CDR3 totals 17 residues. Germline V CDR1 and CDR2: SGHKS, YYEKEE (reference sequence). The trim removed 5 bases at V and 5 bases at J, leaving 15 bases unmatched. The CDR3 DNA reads TGTGCCAGCAGTTTTGGGCAACCGGGACAGGGGTGGGAGACCCAGTACTTC. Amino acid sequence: CASSFGQPGQGWETQYF.

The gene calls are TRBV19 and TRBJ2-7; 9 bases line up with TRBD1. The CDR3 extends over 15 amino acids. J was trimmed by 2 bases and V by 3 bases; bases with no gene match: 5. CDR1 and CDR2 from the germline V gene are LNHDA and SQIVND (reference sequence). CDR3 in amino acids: CASSIDGQGPYEQYF. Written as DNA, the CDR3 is TGTGCCAGTAGTATTGATGGACAGGGGCCCTACGAGCAGTACTTC. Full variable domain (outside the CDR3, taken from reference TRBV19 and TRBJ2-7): DGGITQSPKYLFRKEGQNVTLSCEQNLNHDAMYWYRQDPGQGLRLIYYSQIVNDFQKGDIAEGYSVSREKKESFPLTVTSAQKNPTAFYLCASSIDGQGPYEQYFGPGTRLTVT.

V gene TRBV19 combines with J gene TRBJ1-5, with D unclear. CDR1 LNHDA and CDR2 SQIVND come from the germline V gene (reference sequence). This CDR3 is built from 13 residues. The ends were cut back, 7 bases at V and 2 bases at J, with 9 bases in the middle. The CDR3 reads CASNLYGNQPQHF. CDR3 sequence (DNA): TGTGCCAGTAATCTGTATGGCAATCAGCCCCAGCATTTT.

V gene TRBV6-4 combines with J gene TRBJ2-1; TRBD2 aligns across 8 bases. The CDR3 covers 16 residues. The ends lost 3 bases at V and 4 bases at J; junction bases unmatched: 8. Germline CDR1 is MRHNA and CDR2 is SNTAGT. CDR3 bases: TGTGCCAGCAGTGAGCGACGGGAGGGCCCGTACAATGAGCAGTTCTTC. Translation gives CASSERREGPYNEQFF.

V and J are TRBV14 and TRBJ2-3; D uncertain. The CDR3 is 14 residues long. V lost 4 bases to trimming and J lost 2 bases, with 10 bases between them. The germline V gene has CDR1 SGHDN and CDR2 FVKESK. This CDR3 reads CASSPRLLTDTQYF. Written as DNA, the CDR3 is TGTGCCAGCAGCCCTAGACTGCTCACAGATACGCAGTATTTT. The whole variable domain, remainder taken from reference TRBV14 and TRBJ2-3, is EAGVTQFPSHSVIEKGQTVTLRCDPISGHDNLYWYRRVMGKEIKFLLHFVKESKQDESGMPNNRFLAERTGGTYSTLKVQPAELEDSGVYFCASSPRLLTDTQYFGPGTRLTVL.

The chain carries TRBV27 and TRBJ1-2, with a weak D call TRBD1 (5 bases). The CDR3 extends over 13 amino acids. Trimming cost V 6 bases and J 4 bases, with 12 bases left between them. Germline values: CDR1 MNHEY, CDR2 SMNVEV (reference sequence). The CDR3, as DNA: TGTGCCAGCAGGCCCCAGGGTTTCTATGGCTACACCTTC. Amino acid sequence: CASRPQGFYGYTF.

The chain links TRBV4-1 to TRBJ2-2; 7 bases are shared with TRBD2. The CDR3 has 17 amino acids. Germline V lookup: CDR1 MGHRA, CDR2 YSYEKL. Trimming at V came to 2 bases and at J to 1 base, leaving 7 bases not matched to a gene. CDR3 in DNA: TGCGCCAGCAGCCAAAGTCAACTAGCGAAGAACACCGGGGAGCTGTTTTTT. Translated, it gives CASSQSQLAKNTGELFF.

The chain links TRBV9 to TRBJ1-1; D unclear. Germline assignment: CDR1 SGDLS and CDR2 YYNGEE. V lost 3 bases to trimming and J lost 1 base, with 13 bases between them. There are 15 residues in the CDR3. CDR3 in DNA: TGTGCCAGCAGCGCGACACAGCAGGCGAACACTGAAGCTTTCTTT. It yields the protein CASSATQQANTEAFF.